The source of this T cell receptor beta chain is a study of human T cells and chemical hapten exposure. The wider study: 2% DPC applied to an approximately 2 cm by approximately 2 cm arm area sensitized donors. Study-level findings and limits: Patch test score rose with PT1 expanded TCR count, significant at thresholds 8, 16 and 32, not 4.

On this clonotype itself: What it binds is unknown.

This CDR3 is built from 13 residues. Trimming cost V 5 bases and J 5 bases, with 12 bases left between them. CDR1 and CDR2 from the germline V gene are LNHDA and SQIVND (reference sequence). TCRdb processed the RACE reads anew with MiXCR; each CDR3 protein has one entry. This table holds about 180,000 distinct CDR3 sequences, approximately 29% found once. Sample time point: pre-sensitization, week 0. Indicated treatment: therapeutic diphenylcyclopropenone sensitization with weekly scalp DPC. Before extraction, the whole blood was not fractionated, and total RNA was taken from it. This chain links TRBV19 with TRBJ2-5; no clear D gene. The sequence was collected from a woman in her 30s with alopecia areata. Some clones in this sample may be carry-over from other donors' samples. The sample was whole blood, taken in connection with sensitization to the hapten diphenylcyclopropenone (DPC). The CDR3 DNA follows: TGTGCCAGTAGTCCCCTTAGCTGGGAGACCCAGTACTTC. Translation gives CASSPLSWETQYF.